A single T cell receptor beta chain is shown here with its context. Its antigen is unknown. Stated treatment: approximately 9-day PBMC culture with coronavirus spike peptide pools or control peptides (ViraFEST assay). Replacement of half the medium with fresh IL-2 medium took place on days 3 and 7. The sample comes from a study of vaccination and CD4 T cells after COVID-19. Study-wide findings and caveats: Relatively few convalescent patients were studied, without early post-infection timepoints.

Sequencing of DNA taken from cultured CD4+ T cells relied on the Oncomine TCR Beta short-read assay. From cultured CD4+ T cells, genomic DNA was extracted. From the PCR reads, TCRdb called clonotypes with MiXCR, one entry per CDR3 protein. The table lists 15,000 to 20,000 distinct CDR3 sequences, under 50% of them singletons. This clonotype was obtained from a human donor who had recovered from COVID-19. The sequencing used CD4+ T cells from blood, cultured in vitro, collected after SARS-CoV-2 vaccination.

CDR3 in DNA: TGTGCCAGCAGCCGAATAGGACTAGCGGGGAGGGGCACAGATACGCAGTATTTT. Translating it yields CASSRIGLAGRGTDTQYF. The rearrangement joins TRBV6-2 or TRBV6-3 to TRBJ2-3; 12 bases match TRBD2. The junction had 11 bases not matched to a gene; V was cut back by 6 bases and J by 1 base. This CDR3 contains 18 residues. Germline CDR1 MNHEY, CDR2 SVGEGT.